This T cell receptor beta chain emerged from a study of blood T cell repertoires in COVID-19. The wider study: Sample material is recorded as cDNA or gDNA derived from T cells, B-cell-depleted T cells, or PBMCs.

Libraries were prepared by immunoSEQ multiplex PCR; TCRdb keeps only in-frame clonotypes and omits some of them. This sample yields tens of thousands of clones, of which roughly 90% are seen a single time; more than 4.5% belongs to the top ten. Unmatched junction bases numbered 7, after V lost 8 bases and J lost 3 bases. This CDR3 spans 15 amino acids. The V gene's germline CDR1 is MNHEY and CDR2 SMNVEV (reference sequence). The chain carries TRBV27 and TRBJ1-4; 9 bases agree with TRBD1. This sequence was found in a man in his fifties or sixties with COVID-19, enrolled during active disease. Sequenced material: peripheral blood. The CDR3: CASQDRGSSNEKLFF. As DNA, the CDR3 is TGTGCCAGCCAGGACAGGGGAAGTTCTAATGAAAAACTGTTTTTT. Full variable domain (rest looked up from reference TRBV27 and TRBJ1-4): EAQVTQNPRYLITVTGKKLTVTCSQNMNHEYMSWYRQDPGLGLRQIYYSMNVEVTDKGDVPEGYKVSRKEKRNFPLILESPSPNQTSLYFCASQDRGSSNEKLFFGSGTQLSVL.